The 25 T cell receptor beta chains below were found in one sample sequenced in a study of cytomegalovirus exposure and HLA in healthy donors. A multiplex PCR was run with 60 Vbeta primers and 13 Jbeta primers. Libraries were prepared by immunoSEQ multiplex PCR; TCRdb keeps only in-frame clonotypes and omits some of them. The sample holds approximately 180,000 clones, over 60% seen once. Input material: PBMCs. All receptors come from a woman aged 40 to 50 in good health and CMV-seronegative.

The chain recombines TRBV7-9 with TRBJ2-3; possibly TRBD1 for D (5 bases). The V and J ends lost 3 bases and 3 bases respectively, with 13 bases between them. The CDR3 consists of 15 residues. Looked up from germline, CDR1 is SEHNR and CDR2 is FQNEAQ (reference sequence). For the CDR3, the DNA is TGTGCCAGCAGCTTCAACCAGGGTGCGACAGATACGCAGTATTTT. This gives the protein CASSFNQGATDTQYF.

V usage is TRBV5-1 and J usage is TRBJ1-4, with D maybe TRBD1 (5 bases). Germline V gene sequence: CDR1 SGHRS, CDR2 YFSETQ. The CDR3 sequence is 15 residues long. Deletions cut 4 bases from V and 2 bases from J, with 12 bases between. The CDR3 sequence is CASSSTGGTNEKLFF. CDR3 sequence (DNA): TGCGCCAGCAGCAGTACGGGGGGGACTAATGAAAAACTGTTTTTT.

This rearrangement joins TRBV10-1 to TRBJ1-1, with 7 bases fitting TRBD1. The CDR3 covers 14 residues. CDR1 and CDR2 from the germline V gene are WNHNN and SYGVQD (reference sequence). J lost 6 bases, V lost 8 bases, and 12 bases had no gene match. The CDR3, as DNA: TGCGCCAGCGTAACACAGGGGCTTGGCGCTGAAGCTTTCTTT. Protein: CASVTQGLGAEAFF.

This rearrangement joins TRBV14 to TRBJ1-2; perhaps TRBD1 as D (5 bases). The CDR3 loop spans 13 amino acids. Trimming removed 4 bases at V and 2 bases at J, with 8 bases between. Germline values: CDR1 SGHDN, CDR2 FVKESK. In DNA, the CDR3 is TGTGCCAGCAGCCTGACAGTCAACTATGGCTACACCTTC. Translated: CASSLTVNYGYTF.

The V gene is TRBV4-1, the J gene TRBJ1-2; 8 bases match TRBD1. Germline V gene sequence: CDR1 MGHRA, CDR2 YSYEKL. The CDR3 is 17 amino acids. Germline trimming cut 2 bases from V and 0 bases from J; bases unmatched to any gene: 8. The CDR3 DNA sequence: TGCGCCAGCAGCCAAACGCCCGGGACAGGTTCTAACTATGGCTACACCTTC. Amino acid sequence: CASSQTPGTGSNYGYTF.

This sequence joins TRBV4-2 and TRBJ2-1; D might be TRBD2 (5 bases). Germline V gives CDR1 LGHNA, CDR2 YNFKEQ. The CDR3 length is 14 residues. Trimming pared 3 bases from V and 7 bases from J, leaving 13 bases between. In DNA form, the CDR3 reads TGTGCCAGCAGCCACCACCTGGAGGTTAATGAGCAGTTCTTC. Translating it yields CASSHHLEVNEQFF.

This rearrangement joins TRBV18 to TRBJ2-1, with unresolved D. The V end lost 0 bases, the J end lost 1 base, and 10 bases lay between the germline ends. Germline CDR1 is KGHSH and CDR2 is LQKENI. The CDR3 extends over 16 amino acids. This CDR3 reads CASSPPGQWSYNEQFF. In nucleotides, the CDR3 is TGTGCCAGCTCACCACCGGGCCAGTGGTCCTACAATGAGCAGTTCTTC.

This chain connects TRBV5-4 to TRBJ2-2; D possibly corresponds to TRBD1 (5 bases). CDR1 is SGHNT, CDR2 YYREEE, per germline (reference sequence). This CDR3 has 13 amino acids. Trimming took 3 bases from V and 5 from J, leaving 8 bases between them. The CDR3 loop reads CASSSYRTGELFF. The CDR3 coding sequence is TGTGCCAGCAGCTCATACAGGACCGGGGAGCTGTTTTTT.

The chain recombines TRBV7-9 with TRBJ2-2, with 11 bases that match TRBD2. Germline V gene data show CDR1 as SEHNR and CDR2 as FQNEAQ (reference sequence). With V trimmed by 4 bases and J by 5 bases, 9 bases remained unmatched. The CDR3 covers 17 residues. CDR3 sequence (DNA): TGTGCCAGCAGCTCAACTAGCGGGAGTATGATAACCGGGGAGCTGTTTTTT. It translates to CASSSTSGSMITGELFF.

The chain has TRBV19 and TRBJ1-2, with TRBD1 as a possible D gene (5 bases). Trimming shortened V by 10 bases and J by 5 bases, and 23 bases separated the two germline ends. The CDR3 totals 15 residues. CDR1 and CDR2 (germline): LNHDA, SQIVND (reference sequence). In DNA, the CDR3 is TGTGCCACCGGAACGGGTTGGGACTTGAAATATGGCTACACCTTC. Protein: CATGTGWDLKYGYTF.

The chain employs TRBV30 and TRBJ1-5; 7 bases match TRBD1. The germline CDR1 and CDR2 sequences are GTSNPN and SVGIG (reference sequence). J was trimmed by 5 bases and V by 0 bases; bases with no gene match: 4. This CDR3 has 14 residues. CDR3 in DNA: TGTGCCTGGAGTGTAGTTACAGGGGATCAGCCCCAGCATTTT. Translation gives CAWSVVTGDQPQHF.

The chain couples TRBV5-4 to TRBJ1-2; perhaps TRBD1 as D (6 bases). V was cut by 7 bases and J by 3 bases, with 19 bases left in between. Per germline, CDR1 SGHNT and CDR2 YYREEE (reference sequence). The CDR3 sequence is 15 residues long. CDR3 protein: CASHQPRGMDYGYTF. The CDR3 nucleotides read TGTGCCAGCCACCAACCTAGGGGGATGGACTATGGCTACACCTTC.

The V gene is TRBV2, the J gene TRBJ2-2, with a weak D call TRBD1 (6 bases). Trimming pared 7 bases from V and 4 bases from J, leaving 19 bases between. Germline assignment: CDR1 SNHLY and CDR2 FYNNEI. The CDR3 contains 16 residues. The CDR3 spells CASTLHGDISTGELFF. CDR3 nucleotides: TGTGCCAGCACATTGCATGGGGACATCTCCACCGGGGAGCTGTTTTTT.

The chain is built from TRBV5-4 and TRBJ2-7; TRBD1 agrees at 7 bases. This CDR3 comprises 13 residues. V dropped 1 base and J dropped 11; count of bases not matched to a gene: 9. Germline V CDR1 and CDR2: SGHNT, YYREEE (reference sequence). The CDR3 loop is CASSLTGTDQEYV. CDR3 sequence (DNA): TGTGCCAGCAGCTTGACCGGGACAGATCAAGAGTACGTC.

This clone was found a few times. This chain uses TRBV7-9 with TRBJ1-5; unclear D gene. This CDR3 has 13 residues. Germline lookup yields CDR1 SEHNR and CDR2 FQNEAQ (reference sequence). The V and J ends lost 5 bases and 9 bases respectively, with 14 bases between them. The CDR3 DNA is TGTGCCAGCAGCCGGGATCTTGGGGTGCCCCAGCATTTT. Protein: CASSRDLGVPQHF.

The chain employs TRBV13 and TRBJ1-3; 7 nucleotides match TRBD1. After removal of 5 bases from V and 3 bases from J, the junction contained 7 bases not matched to a gene. The germline gives CDR1 PRHDT, CDR2 FYEKMQ (reference sequence). CDR3 length: 15 amino acids. The CDR3 region has the DNA TGTGCCAGCAGCATAACAGGGGTTAGTGGAAACACCATATATTTT. Translated, it gives CASSITGVSGNTIYF.

A note on this clone: Other DNA sequences of this sample code for an identical CDR3. This rearrangement joins TRBV9 to TRBJ2-1; 7 bases are shared with TRBD2. J lost 0 bases, V lost 0 bases, and 0 bases had no gene match. The CDR3 totals 15 residues. Germline assignment: CDR1 SGDLS and CDR2 YYNGEE. The CDR3 bases are TGTGCCAGCAGCGTAGCGGGGGGCTCCTACAATGAGCAGTTCTTC. Amino acid sequence: CASSVAGGSYNEQFF.

This rearrangement joins TRBV4-3 to TRBJ1-5; D remains ambiguous. V lost 4 bases, J lost 4 bases, and 14 bases lay in between. This CDR3 comprises 15 residues. Germline V gene data show CDR1 as LGHNA and CDR2 as YSLEER. CDR3 sequence (DNA): TGCGCCAGCAGCCCCACCGGGTTTGGTAATCAGCCCCAGCATTTT. Residues: CASSPTGFGNQPQHF.

This clone was observed a handful of times. The chain links TRBV14 to TRBJ2-3; 7 nucleotides agree with TRBD2. Germline V gene data show CDR1 as SGHDN and CDR2 as FVKESK. The CDR3 runs 16 residues. V shed 2 bases, J shed 3 bases, and the junction held 8 bases outside the gene matches. CDR3 region: CASSQRKAGRTDTQYF. DNA for the CDR3: TGTGCCAGCAGCCAACGGAAAGCGGGAAGGACAGATACGCAGTATTTT.

In its sample, this clone was seen a few times. This chain links TRBV5-1 with TRBJ2-1; D ambiguous. Trimming cost V 0 bases and J 5 bases, with 12 bases left between them. The CDR3 consists of 15 residues. CDR1 and CDR2 from the germline V gene are SGHRS and YFSETQ. In DNA form, the CDR3 reads TGCGCCAGCAGCTTGGGGGCCGCCTTTAACAATGAGCAGTTCTTC. The encoded protein is CASSLGAAFNNEQFF.

This clone has only a few counts. The rearrangement links TRBV6-1 to TRBJ1-5, with 7 bases lining up with TRBD1. The CDR3 spans 12 residues. Germline values: CDR1 MNHNS, CDR2 SASEGT. V gave up 9 bases and J gave up 7 bases; unmatched junction bases: 6. CDR3 residues: CASGEGGQPQHF. For the CDR3, the DNA is TGTGCCAGTGGGGAAGGGGGCCAGCCCCAGCATTTT.

This chain connects TRBV9 to TRBJ2-3; D is possibly TRBD1 (6 bases). V was shortened by 3 bases and J by 6 bases, with 20 bases between the two germline ends. The CDR3 runs to 16 residues. The germline V gene encodes CDR1 SGDLS and CDR2 YYNGEE. The CDR3 is CASSGGLGGEADTQYF. CDR3 coding DNA: TGTGCCAGCAGCGGAGGATTAGGGGGAGAAGCGGATACGCAGTATTTT.

V gene TRBV7-9 combines with J gene TRBJ1-1; TRBD1 agrees at 9 bases. V lost 5 bases to trimming and J lost 2 bases; unmatched junction nucleotides: 3. Germline V gene sequence: CDR1 SEHNR, CDR2 FQNEAQ (reference sequence). The CDR3 has 14 amino acids. Here the CDR3 reads CASSRTGVNTEAFF. CDR3 bases: TGTGCCAGCAGCCGGACAGGGGTTAACACTGAAGCTTTCTTT.

The V gene is TRBV29-1, the J gene TRBJ1-4; 7 bases agree with TRBD1. Trimming at V came to 0 bases and at J to 4 bases, leaving 5 bases not matched to a gene. The germline V gene has CDR1 SQVTM and CDR2 ANQGSEA. This CDR3 contains 15 residues. The CDR3 coding sequence is TGCAGCGTTGAAGAGAGGGGGCTAGGTAATGAAAAACTGTTTTTT. Amino acid sequence: CSVEERGLGNEKLFF.

This chain joins TRBV5-1 and TRBJ2-1; 9 bases align to TRBD1. Germline trimming cut 5 bases from V and 5 bases from J; bases unmatched to any gene: 8. Germline CDR1 is SGHRS and CDR2 is YFSETQ. This CDR3 has 15 residues. The CDR3 is CASRWGGQGNNEQFF. CDR3 sequence (DNA): TGCGCCAGCAGATGGGGGGGACAGGGAAACAATGAGCAGTTCTTC.